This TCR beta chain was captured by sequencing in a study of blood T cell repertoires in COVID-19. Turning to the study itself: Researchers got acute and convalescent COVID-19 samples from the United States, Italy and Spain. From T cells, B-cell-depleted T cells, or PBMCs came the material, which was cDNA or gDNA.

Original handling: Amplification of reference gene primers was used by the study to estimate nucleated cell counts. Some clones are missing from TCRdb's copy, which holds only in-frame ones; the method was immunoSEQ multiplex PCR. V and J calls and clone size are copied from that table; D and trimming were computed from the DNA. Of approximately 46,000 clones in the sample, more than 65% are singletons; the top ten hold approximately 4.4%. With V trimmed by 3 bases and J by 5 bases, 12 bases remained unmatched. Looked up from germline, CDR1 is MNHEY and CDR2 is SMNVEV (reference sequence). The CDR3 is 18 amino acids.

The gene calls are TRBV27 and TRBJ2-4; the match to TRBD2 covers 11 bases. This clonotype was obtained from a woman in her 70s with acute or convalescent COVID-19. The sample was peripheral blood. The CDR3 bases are TGTGCCAGCAGTTTCCCCGGTGGACTAGCGGGTTACCAAAACATTCAGTACTTC. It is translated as CASSFPGGLAGYQNIQYF.